Following are 30 T cell receptor beta chains from one sample sequenced in a study of T cell changes during pregnancy in multiple sclerosis (dated by TCRdb to between 2018 and 2021). Library creation used the immunoSEQ multiplex PCR assay. The table comes from immuneACCESS by way of TCRdb, which keeps in-frame sequences with V and J called. Part of the clones is missing from these tables; in studies checked, under half for an unresolved V gene and the rest for unknown reasons. This sample lists under 90,000 clones; approximately 90% were detected once. Together, the top ten hold around 1.3% of the sample. Sequencing was performed on peripheral blood, taken in the second trimester of pregnancy. Receptors were obtained from a female donor in good health, enrolled as a control in a pregnancy study.

V is TRBV7-9 and J is TRBJ1-1; D unresolved. This CDR3 spans 14 amino acids. Trimming shortened V by 6 bases and J by 0 bases, and 11 bases separated the two germline ends. Germline values: CDR1 SEHNR, CDR2 FQNEAQ (reference sequence). CDR3 sequence reads: CASRPGRMNTEAFF. The CDR3 nucleotides are TGTGCCAGCAGACCCGGGAGGATGAACACTGAAGCTTTCTTT.

This chain links TRBV5-1 with TRBJ2-4; D gene ambiguous. V dropped 0 bases and J dropped 0 bases, with 4 bases sitting between them. Germline V gene sequence: CDR1 SGHRS, CDR2 YFSETQ. CDR3 length: 14 amino acids. The DNA of the CDR3 is TGCGCCAGCAGCTTGGTCGGAGCCAAAAACATTCAGTACTTC. It yields the protein CASSLVGAKNIQYF.

The table lists this clone with a count of one. The chain recombines TRBV4-3 with TRBJ2-1; 9 nucleotides line up with TRBD1. V gave up 4 bases and J gave up 10 bases; unmatched junction bases: 14. CDR3 size: 16 residues. In germline, CDR1 is LGHNA, CDR2 YSLEER. The CDR3 nucleotides are TGCGCCAGCAGCCTGGGGCGGGACAGGGACTACTGGGAGCAGTTCTTC. It specifies CASSLGRDRDYWEQFF.

This rearrangement joins TRBV19 to TRBJ1-4, with D perhaps matching TRBD1 (5 bases). V lost 6 bases and J 8 bases, leaving 7 bases between the germline ends. The CDR3 has 11 residues. CDR1 LNHDA and CDR2 SQIVND come from the germline V gene (reference sequence). This CDR3 is CASSSGEKLFF. Here the CDR3 DNA reads TGTGCCAGTAGCTCAGGGGAAAAACTGTTTTTT.

The V call is TRBV5-1, the J call TRBJ2-5; 7 nucleotides match TRBD2. The ends lost 2 bases at V and 4 bases at J; junction bases unmatched: 5. This CDR3 region has 14 residues. From germline, CDR1 is SGHRS and CDR2 YFSETQ. CDR3 DNA: TGCGCCAGCAGCTTAGGCGGGAGAGGAGAGACCCAGTACTTC. Encoded protein: CASSLGGRGETQYF.

V gene TRBV11-2 combines with J gene TRBJ2-5, with TRBD2 matching 8 bases. V shed 5 bases, J shed 5 bases, and the junction held 4 bases outside the gene matches. Germline V CDR1 and CDR2: SGHAT, FQNNGV. The CDR3 has 13 residues. The CDR3 nucleotides read TGTGCCAGCAGCCCCTCTAGCGGGGAGACCCAGTACTTC. Protein: CASSPSSGETQYF.

CDR3 sequence (DNA): TGTGCCTGGAGTGGTTGGGACAGGGGTAATGGCTACACCTTC. Protein sequence: CAWSGWDRGNGYTF. V gene TRBV30 combines with J gene TRBJ1-2; 10 nucleotides agree with TRBD1. The CDR3 length is 14 residues. With 1 base clipped from V and 6 bases from J, the junction kept 5 bases outside the gene matches. CDR1 and CDR2 (germline): GTSNPN, SVGIG (reference sequence). The full variable domain, with the rest looked up from reference TRBV30 and TRBJ1-2, is SQTIHQWPATLVQPVGSPLSLECTVEGTSNPNLYWYRQAAGRGLQLLFYSVGIGQISSEVPQNLSASRPQDRQFILSSKKLLLSDSGFYLCAWSGWDRGNGYTFGSGTRLTVV.

This sequence joins TRBV6-5 and TRBJ2-4, with 8 bases matching TRBD2. The CDR3 loop spans 15 amino acids. Germline lookup yields CDR1 MNHEY and CDR2 SVGAGI. Losses at the gene ends were 8 bases for V and 1 base for J; bases not matched to a gene: 7. CDR3 region: CASHGGGIAKNIQYF. DNA of the CDR3: TGTGCCAGCCACGGGGGGGGGATCGCCAAAAACATTCAGTACTTC.

The V call is TRBV5-1, the J call TRBJ2-3; D gene ambiguous. Germline V lookup: CDR1 SGHRS, CDR2 YFSETQ. CDR3 length: 14 amino acids. Trimming pared 5 bases from V and 0 bases from J, leaving 10 bases between. The CDR3 reads CASSSWSSTDTQYF. The CDR3 DNA reads TGCGCCAGCAGTAGTTGGTCTAGCACAGATACGCAGTATTTT.

The chain carries TRBV5-6 and TRBJ1-1; D remains ambiguous. The V and J ends lost 0 bases and 4 bases respectively, with 16 bases between them. Looked up from germline, CDR1 is SGHDT and CDR2 is YYEEEE. The CDR3 totals 16 residues. The CDR3 nucleotides are TGTGCCAGCAGCTTGGCTTTCGGGAGTTCGGGCACTGAAGCTTTCTTT. Its protein product is CASSLAFGSSGTEAFF.

This clone has just a few counts. The chain combines TRBV5-1 with TRBJ1-2; D is unclear. The CDR3 covers 13 residues. Looked up from germline, CDR1 is SGHRS and CDR2 is YFSETQ. Trimming cost V 1 base and J 2 bases, with 6 bases left between them. The CDR3 is CASSLSQNYGYTF. CDR3 nucleotides: TGCGCCAGCAGCTTGAGTCAGAACTATGGCTACACCTTC.

The table lists this clone with a count of one. The chain employs TRBV28 and TRBJ2-3; TRBD2 agrees at 8 bases. The V and J ends lost 5 bases and 3 bases, in that order; junction bases with no gene match: 7. Germline V lookup: CDR1 MDHEN, CDR2 SYDVKM. The CDR3 is 15 residues long. CDR3 coding DNA: TGTGCCAGCAGTACCAGACTAGCGAGAACAGATACGCAGTATTTT. It translates to CASSTRLARTDTQYF.

V and J are TRBV7-9 and TRBJ1-4; D is uncertain. Per germline, CDR1 SEHNR and CDR2 FQNEAQ (reference sequence). This CDR3 is built from 14 residues. Trimming left V 1 base short and J 6 bases short, with 9 bases between. CDR3 nucleotides: TGTGCCAGCAGCTTAGTGGACTGGGATGAAAAACTGTTTTTT. Its protein product is CASSLVDWDEKLFF.

The chain carries TRBV6-1 and TRBJ2-5; D remains unclear. Germline CDR1 is MNHNS and CDR2 is SASEGT. This CDR3 region has 13 residues. Trimming took 2 bases from V and 2 from J, leaving 6 bases between them. CDR3 DNA sequence: TGTGCCAGCAGTGAAAACAGACAAGAGACCCAGTACTTC. This encodes CASSENRQETQYF.

The count of this clone is one. This rearrangement joins TRBV28 to TRBJ2-7; 11 bases fit TRBD1. There are 13 residues in the CDR3. Trimming removed 10 bases from V and 7 bases from J; junction bases left unmatched: 9. Germline V gene data show CDR1 as MDHEN and CDR2 as SYDVKM. CDR3 loop: CATDGQGAGEQYF. CDR3 bases: TGTGCCACCGACGGACAGGGGGCAGGAGAGCAGTACTTC.

The rearrangement joins TRBV2 to TRBJ2-7, with TRBD1 identical over 8 bases. The V segment lost 5 bases and the J segment 1 base; nucleotides outside the gene matches: 7. Germline values: CDR1 SNHLY, CDR2 FYNNEI. The CDR3 is 15 amino acids. The CDR3 loop reads CASSPDRASSYEQYF. DNA of the CDR3: TGTGCCAGCAGTCCGGACAGGGCTTCTTCCTACGAGCAGTACTTC. Full variable domain (remainder filled in from reference TRBV2 and TRBJ2-7): EPEVTQTPSHQVTQMGQEVILRCVPISNHLYFYWYRQILGQKVEFLVSFYNNEISEKSEIFDDQFSVERPDGSNFTLKIRSTKLEDSAMYFCASSPDRASSYEQYFGPGTRLTVT.

The chain joins TRBV21-1 to TRBJ1-6; no check of the table's D call, TRBD1, against the DNA was made. TRBV21-1 is designated a pseudogene. CDR3 length: 18 amino acids. CDR3 sequence reads: CASSTRHPLTSYNSPLHF. For the CDR3, the DNA is TGTGCCAGCAGCACCCGACATCCTCTCACCTCCTATAATTCACCCCTCCACTTT.

The chain recombines TRBV2 with TRBJ1-4; a possible D gene is TRBD1 (5 bases). Germline CDR1 is SNHLY and CDR2 is FYNNEI. V lost 7 bases and J 8 bases, leaving 14 bases between the germline ends. This CDR3 has 13 residues. The CDR3 bases are TGTGCCAGCATCACGGGGGACGAAGAAAAACTGTTTTTT. Encoded protein: CASITGDEEKLFF. The full variable domain, completed using reference TRBV2 and TRBJ1-4, is EPEVTQTPSHQVTQMGQEVILRCVPISNHLYFYWYRQILGQKVEFLVSFYNNEISEKSEIFDDQFSVERPDGSNFTLKIRSTKLEDSAMYFCASITGDEEKLFFGSGTQLSVL.

The V and J genes are TRBV28 and TRBJ1-2; D is possibly TRBD1 (5 bases). Germline V gives CDR1 MDHEN, CDR2 SYDVKM. The CDR3 has 12 residues. V was cut by 7 bases and J by 4 bases, with 10 bases left in between. The CDR3 reads CASTTALYGYTF. For the CDR3, the DNA is TGTGCCAGCACGACAGCTCTCTATGGCTACACCTTC.

CDR3: CASSQSRGGTCYGYTF. Written as DNA, the CDR3 is TGCGCCAGCAGTCAATCGAGGGGGGGGACTTGCTATGGCTACACCTTC. J is TRBJ1-2 and V is TRBV23-1; the D gene is possibly TRBD1 (6 bases). TRBV23-1 is an open reading frame whose function is uncertain. Trimming cost V 0 bases and J 4 bases, with 15 bases left between them. The CDR3 runs to 16 residues.

The CDR3 spells CASSRERQETQYF. CDR3 bases: TGTGCCAGCAGCCGGGAGAGACAAGAGACCCAGTACTTC. This chain joins TRBV5-4 and TRBJ2-5, with D maybe TRBD2 (6 bases). The CDR3 extends over 13 amino acids. Trimming pared 4 bases from V and 2 bases from J, leaving 9 bases between. In germline, CDR1 is SGHNT, CDR2 YYREEE (reference sequence). Variable domain in full (rest from reference TRBV5-4 and TRBJ2-5): ETGVTQSPTHLIKTRGQQVTLRCSSQSGHNTVSWYQQALGQGPQFIFQYYREEENGRGNFPPRFSGLQFPNYSSELNVNALELDDSALYLCASSRERQETQYFGPGTRLLVL.

This clone was detected once. The chain is built from TRBV5-1 and TRBJ2-2; 7 positions agree with TRBD2. CDR3 length: 14 amino acids. The V and J ends lost 0 bases and 5 bases, in that order; junction bases with no gene match: 1. Germline loops: CDR1 SGHRS, CDR2 YFSETQ. The CDR3 protein is CASSLVGLTGELFF. DNA of the CDR3: TGCGCCAGCAGCTTGGTGGGACTAACCGGGGAGCTGTTTTTT.

The rearrangement joins TRBV9 to TRBJ1-2, with D uncertain. This CDR3 has 13 residues. From germline, CDR1 is SGDLS and CDR2 YYNGEE. Trimming took 7 bases from V and 0 from J, leaving 10 bases between them. CDR3 in DNA: TGTGCCAGCCGCCTCGGGACTAACTATGGCTACACCTTC. Amino acid sequence: CASRLGTNYGYTF.

The chain has TRBV18 and TRBJ2-5; D may be TRBD2 (6 bases). CDR1 and CDR2 from the germline V gene are KGHSH and LQKENI. This CDR3 is 14 amino acids long. V dropped 2 bases and J dropped 0 bases, with 7 bases sitting between them. The CDR3 DNA sequence: TGTGCCAGCTCACCAAGGAGGGACCAAGAGACCCAGTACTTC. Encoded protein: CASSPRRDQETQYF.

The chain combines TRBV19 with TRBJ1-5; unclear D gene. Per the germline V gene, CDR1 is LNHDA and CDR2 is SQIVND (reference sequence). The CDR3 is 13 residues long. Between the trimmed V and J ends, which lost 4 bases and 6 bases, there was a span of 10 bases. The CDR3 spells CASSNHSGQPQHF. As DNA, the CDR3 is TGTGCCAGTAGTAACCACTCCGGTCAGCCCCAGCATTTT. The complete variable domain, with remaining parts taken from reference TRBV19 and TRBJ1-5, reads DGGITQSPKYLFRKEGQNVTLSCEQNLNHDAMYWYRQDPGQGLRLIYYSQIVNDFQKGDIAEGYSVSREKKESFPLTVTSAQKNPTAFYLCASSNHSGQPQHFGDGTRLSIL.

V is TRBV6-5 and J is TRBJ2-5; weak D call: TRBD1 (6 bases). There are 14 residues in the CDR3. Germline assignment: CDR1 MNHEY and CDR2 SVGAGI. The germline V and J ends were trimmed by 6 bases and 1 base, with 12 bases remaining between them. DNA of the CDR3: TGTGCCAGCAGGCCACAGGGACCCCAAGAGACCCAGTACTTC. It yields the protein CASRPQGPQETQYF.

The chain has TRBV27 and TRBJ2-3; 11 positions match TRBD1. Trimming cost V 5 bases and J 1 base; bases outside gene matches: 8. Germline CDR1 and CDR2: MNHEY and SMNVEV (reference sequence). This CDR3 comprises 17 residues. This CDR3 reads CASSTGTGGGGTDTQYF. The CDR3 region has the DNA TGTGCCAGCAGTACAGGGACAGGGGGTGGGGGCACAGATACGCAGTATTTT.

The chain employs TRBV27 and TRBJ2-5; no firm D call. V dropped 5 bases and J dropped 1 base, with 5 bases sitting between them. Germline CDR1 MNHEY, CDR2 SMNVEV (reference sequence). CDR3 length equals 12 residues. CDR3 in amino acids: CASSLLQETQYF. The CDR3, as DNA: TGTGCCAGCAGTCTCCTCCAAGAGACCCAGTACTTC.

The chain uses TRBV7-9 and TRBJ2-5; 8 bases line up with TRBD2. V was pared by 0 bases and J by 14 bases, with 5 bases of the junction left unmatched. CDR3 length: 12 amino acids. The germline V gene has CDR1 SEHNR and CDR2 FQNEAQ (reference sequence). CDR3 sequence reads: CASSLALAGHYF. The CDR3 coding sequence is TGTGCCAGCAGCTTAGCCCTAGCGGGCCATTACTTC. The complete variable domain, with remaining parts taken from reference TRBV7-9 and TRBJ2-5, reads DTGVSQNPRHKITKRGQNVTFRCDPISEHNRLYWYRQTLGQGPEFLTYFQNEAQLEKSRLLSDRFSAERPKGSFSTLEIQRTEQGDSAMYLCASSLALAGHYFGPGTRLLVL.

The V gene is TRBV7-9, the J gene TRBJ2-3, with 11 bases identical to TRBD1. Germline lookup yields CDR1 SEHNR and CDR2 FQNEAQ (reference sequence). The CDR3 totals 14 residues. The ends lost 5 bases at V and 5 bases at J; junction bases unmatched: 3. CDR3 residues: CASSGTGGVDTQYF. In DNA form, the CDR3 reads TGTGCCAGCAGCGGGACAGGGGGAGTAGATACGCAGTATTTT.